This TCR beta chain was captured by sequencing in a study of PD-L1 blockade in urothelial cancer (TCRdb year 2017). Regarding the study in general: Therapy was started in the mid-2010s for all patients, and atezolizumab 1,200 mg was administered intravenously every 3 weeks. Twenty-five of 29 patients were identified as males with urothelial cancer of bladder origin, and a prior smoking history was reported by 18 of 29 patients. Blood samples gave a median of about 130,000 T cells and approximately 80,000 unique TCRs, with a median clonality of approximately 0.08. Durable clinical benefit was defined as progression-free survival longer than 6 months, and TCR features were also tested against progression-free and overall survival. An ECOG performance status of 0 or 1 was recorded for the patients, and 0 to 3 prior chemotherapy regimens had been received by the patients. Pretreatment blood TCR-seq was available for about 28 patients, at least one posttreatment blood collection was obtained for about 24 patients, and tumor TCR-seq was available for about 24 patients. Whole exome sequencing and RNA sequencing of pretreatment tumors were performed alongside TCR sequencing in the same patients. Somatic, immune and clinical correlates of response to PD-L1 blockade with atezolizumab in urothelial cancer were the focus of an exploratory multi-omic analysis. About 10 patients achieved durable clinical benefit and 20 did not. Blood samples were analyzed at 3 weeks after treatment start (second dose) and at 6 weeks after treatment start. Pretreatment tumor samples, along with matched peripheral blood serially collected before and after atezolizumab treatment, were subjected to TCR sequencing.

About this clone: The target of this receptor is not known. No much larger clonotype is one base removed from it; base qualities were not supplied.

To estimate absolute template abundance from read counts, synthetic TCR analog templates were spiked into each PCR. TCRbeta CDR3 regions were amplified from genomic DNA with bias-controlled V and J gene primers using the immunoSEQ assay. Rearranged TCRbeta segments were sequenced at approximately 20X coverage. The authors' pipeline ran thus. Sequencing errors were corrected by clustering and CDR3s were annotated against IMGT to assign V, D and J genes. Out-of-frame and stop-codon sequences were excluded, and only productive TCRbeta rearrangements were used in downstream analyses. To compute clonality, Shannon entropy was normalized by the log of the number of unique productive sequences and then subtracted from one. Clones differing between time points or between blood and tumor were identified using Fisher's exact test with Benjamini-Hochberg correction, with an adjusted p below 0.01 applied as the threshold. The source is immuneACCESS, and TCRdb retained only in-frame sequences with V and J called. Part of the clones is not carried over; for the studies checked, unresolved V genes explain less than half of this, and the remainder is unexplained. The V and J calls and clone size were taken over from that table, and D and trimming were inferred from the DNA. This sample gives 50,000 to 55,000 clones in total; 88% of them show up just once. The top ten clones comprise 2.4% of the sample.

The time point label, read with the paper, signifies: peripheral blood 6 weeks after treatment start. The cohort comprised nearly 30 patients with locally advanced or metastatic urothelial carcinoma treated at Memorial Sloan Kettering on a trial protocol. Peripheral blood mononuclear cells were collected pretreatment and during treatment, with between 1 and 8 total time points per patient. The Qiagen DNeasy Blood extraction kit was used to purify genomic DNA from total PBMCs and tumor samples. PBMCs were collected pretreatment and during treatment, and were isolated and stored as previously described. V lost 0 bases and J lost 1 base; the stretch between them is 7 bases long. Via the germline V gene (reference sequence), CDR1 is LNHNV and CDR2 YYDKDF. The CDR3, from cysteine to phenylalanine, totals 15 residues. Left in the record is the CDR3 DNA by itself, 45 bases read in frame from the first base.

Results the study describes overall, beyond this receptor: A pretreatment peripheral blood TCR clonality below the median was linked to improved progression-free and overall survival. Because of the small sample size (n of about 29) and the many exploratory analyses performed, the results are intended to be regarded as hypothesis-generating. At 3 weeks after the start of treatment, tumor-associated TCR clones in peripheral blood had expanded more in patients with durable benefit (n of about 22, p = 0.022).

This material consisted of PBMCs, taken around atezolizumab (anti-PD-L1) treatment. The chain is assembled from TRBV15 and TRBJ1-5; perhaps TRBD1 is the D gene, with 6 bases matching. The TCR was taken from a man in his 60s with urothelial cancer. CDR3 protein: CATSRDRGSNQPQHF. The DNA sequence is TGTGCCACCAGCAGAGACAGGGGCAGCAATCAGCCCCAGCATTTT.